One and the same sample provided the 27 T cell receptor beta chains below, sequenced in a study of CXCR3-negative and CXCR3-positive naive CD8 T cells. Carrying UMI labels, the TRB cDNA libraries were prepared through 5' RACE. After re-calling the 5' RACE reads, TCRdb lists one entry per CDR3 protein, DNA absent. This repertoire includes 100,000 to 150,000 distinct CDR3 sequences. The material sequenced was naive CXCR3- CD8+ T cells from blood. Subset specified: CD45RO-CCR7+CD27+CD95- naive CD8+ T cells lacking CXCR3 (TNR3-). These receptors came from a human donor in good health. Some clones in this sample may be carry-over from other donors' samples.

The rearrangement uses TRBV5-5 and TRBJ2-5; TCRdb outputs TRBD1, but without DNA this stays unchecked. The CDR3 has 16 amino acids. Germline V CDR1 and CDR2: SGHKS, YYEKEE (reference sequence). This chain's CDR3 is CASSTLTGVGQETQYF.

The chain recombines TRBV29-1 with TRBJ1-1. Germline CDR1 and CDR2: SQVTM and ANQGSEA. The CDR3 is 12 residues long. The CDR3 sequence is CSVLGLNTEAFF.

V is TRBV12-3 or TRBV12-4 and J is TRBJ1-2; the D call from TCRdb, TRBD1, cannot be confirmed without DNA. CDR3 length: 17 amino acids. CDR3 in amino acids: CASSQHRGPPPVYGYTF.

This chain links TRBV20-1 with TRBJ2-7; TCRdb calls TRBD2, which cannot be checked without DNA. The CDR3 is made up of 17 amino acids. Germline V CDR1 and CDR2: DFQATT, SNEGSKA (reference sequence). CDR3 protein: CSAGGIPHDRALYEQYF.

The J gene is TRBJ2-1, the V gene TRBV4-1; the TCRdb call, TRBD1, lacks DNA for checking. The CDR3 has 15 amino acids. Germline V gene data show CDR1 as MGHRA and CDR2 as YSYEKL. The CDR3 loop reads CASSQWQGGHNEQFF.

The chain is built from TRBV29-1 and TRBJ2-5; checking the TCRdb D call of TRBD2 is not possible without DNA. CDR1 is SQVTM, CDR2 ANQGSEA, per germline. This CDR3 contains 13 residues. This CDR3 is CSAVTSGGETQYF.

The chain employs TRBV7-2 and TRBJ2-3; TCRdb selects TRBD2, and the lack of DNA leaves this call unchecked. The CDR3 loop spans 16 amino acids. Germline values: CDR1 SGHTA, CDR2 FQGNSA. The CDR3 loop is CASSWGQAVSTDTQYF. The whole variable domain, remainder taken from reference TRBV7-2 and TRBJ2-3, is GAGVSQSPSNKVTEKGKDVELRCDPISGHTALYWYRQSLGQGLEFLIYFQGNSAPDKSGLPSDRFSAERTGGSVSTLTIQRTQQEDSAVYLCASSWGQAVSTDTQYFGPGTRLTVL.

The chain's CDR3 is CASRTPPGPGTGELFF. The chain uses TRBV28 and TRBJ2-2; checking the TCRdb D call of TRBD1 is not possible without DNA. This CDR3 is 16 amino acids long. Per the germline V gene, CDR1 is MDHEN and CDR2 is SYDVKM.

The chain recombines TRBV29-1 with TRBJ2-7; TCRdb lists TRBD2, though no DNA is available to test this call. The CDR3 runs to 13 residues. CDR1 is SQVTM and CDR2 is ANQGSEA in the germline V gene. CDR3: CSVDRGEGHEQYF.

The rearrangement links TRBV29-1 to TRBJ2-1; TCRdb names TRBD2, which stays unverified in the absence of DNA. In germline, CDR1 is SQVTM, CDR2 ANQGSEA. This CDR3 is built from 16 residues. CDR3 region: CSAPGALAGGRGEQFF.

This chain joins TRBV28 and TRBJ2-1; TCRdb names TRBD1, which stays unverified in the absence of DNA. CDR1 and CDR2 from the germline V gene are MDHEN and SYDVKM. This CDR3 contains 13 residues. CDR3 amino acids: CASSLGGMNEQFF.

The V gene is TRBV6-4, the J gene TRBJ2-1; without DNA, the TCRdb call of TRBD2 cannot be checked. This CDR3 is 13 amino acids long. CDR1 is MRHNA and CDR2 is SNTAGT in the germline V gene. The CDR3: CASSGTRGVEQFF.

V and J are TRBV29-1 and TRBJ2-7; TCRdb reports TRBD1, a call that lacks DNA to check it against. In germline, CDR1 is SQVTM, CDR2 ANQGSEA. This CDR3 comprises 15 residues. CDR3: CSVESDREGSYEQYF.

V usage is TRBV28 and J usage is TRBJ2-7; the TCRdb call, TRBD1, lacks DNA for checking. CDR3 length equals 16 residues. The germline CDR1 and CDR2 sequences are MDHEN and SYDVKM. CDR3 in amino acids: CASSPGQGIGTYEQYF.

The chain has TRBV24-1 and TRBJ1-1; checking the TCRdb D call of TRBD1 is not possible without DNA. Looked up from germline, CDR1 is KGHDR and CDR2 is SFDVKD. This CDR3 comprises 13 residues. CDR3: CATRLGVNTEAFF.

V usage is TRBV28 and J usage is TRBJ2-7; the D call of TRBD1 rests on TCRdb alone, since no DNA is present to check it. The CDR3 has 14 residues. CDR1 is MDHEN, CDR2 SYDVKM, per germline. The CDR3 spells CASSPPGDRIEQYF.

V is TRBV28 and J is TRBJ2-7; the TRBD1 assignment by TCRdb is unverifiable without DNA. This CDR3 is 14 amino acids long. CDR1 and CDR2 from the germline V gene are MDHEN and SYDVKM. This CDR3 is CASSLGITSYEQYF. Using reference TRBV28 and TRBJ2-7 for the parts outside the CDR3, the full variable domain is DVKVTQSSRYLVKRTGEKVFLECVQDMDHENMFWYRQDPGLGLRLIYFSYDVKMKEKGDIPEGYSVSREKKERFSLILESASTNQTSMYLCASSLGITSYEQYFGPGTRLTVT.

This chain uses TRBV29-1 with TRBJ2-2; TCRdb gives TRBD1 as the D gene, but with no DNA this cannot be confirmed. The CDR3 consists of 12 residues. Germline V gene lookup returns CDR1 SQVTM and CDR2 ANQGSEA. Here the CDR3 reads CSVRSPPGELFF.

The CDR3 sequence is CSVLGFGQESYNEQFF. This chain uses TRBV29-1 with TRBJ2-1. The CDR3 runs 16 residues. Germline CDR1 SQVTM, CDR2 ANQGSEA.

The CDR3 spells CASSLLTSVTDTQYF. The chain couples TRBV28 to TRBJ2-3; the TCRdb D gene call, TRBD2, has no DNA to confirm it. The CDR3 spans 15 residues. The V gene's germline CDR1 is MDHEN and CDR2 SYDVKM.

The genes are TRBV28 and TRBJ1-5; TCRdb's D call, TRBD1, is unchecked because there is no DNA. Looked up from germline, CDR1 is MDHEN and CDR2 is SYDVKM. The CDR3 totals 15 residues. The CDR3 reads CASSLQGNFNQPQHF.

The chain uses TRBV7-6 and TRBJ2-1; as DNA is missing, the TRBD2 call by TCRdb cannot be tested. The CDR3 has 15 residues. Germline V gives CDR1 SGHVS, CDR2 FNYEAQ. The CDR3 loop is CASSLDSGRSGEQFF.

The chain joins TRBV9 to TRBJ2-1; lacking DNA, the TRBD2 call made by TCRdb goes unchecked. This CDR3 comprises 13 residues. The V gene's germline CDR1 is SGDLS and CDR2 YYNGEE. The CDR3 loop is CASTSGRSAEQFF.

J is TRBJ2-5 and V is TRBV5-4; TCRdb gives TRBD2 as the D gene, but with no DNA this cannot be confirmed. Germline CDR1 reads SGHNT; CDR2 reads YYREEE (reference sequence). The CDR3 is 16 amino acids. Here the CDR3 reads CASSLLSSGGWETQYF. The full variable domain, completed using reference TRBV5-4 and TRBJ2-5, is ETGVTQSPTHLIKTRGQQVTLRCSSQSGHNTVSWYQQALGQGPQFIFQYYREEENGRGNFPPRFSGLQFPNYSSELNVNALELDDSALYLCASSLLSSGGWETQYFGPGTRLLVL.

The J gene is TRBJ2-7, the V gene TRBV12-3 or TRBV12-4; checking the TCRdb D call of TRBD1 is not possible without DNA. The CDR3 runs to 12 residues. The CDR3 is CASSYAHYEQYF.

CDR3 residues: CASSPDTDTQYF. This chain uses TRBV7-3 with TRBJ2-3. This CDR3 region has 12 residues. The germline V gene encodes CDR1 SGHTA and CDR2 FQGTGA. The variable domain in full, with the rest retrieved from reference TRBV7-3 and TRBJ2-3, is GAGVSQTPSNKVTEKGKYVELRCDPISGHTALYWYRQSLGQGPEFLIYFQGTGAADDSGLPNDRFFAVRPEGSVSTLKIQRTERGDSAVYLCASSPDTDTQYFGPGTRLTVL.

V usage is TRBV4-1 and J usage is TRBJ2-1; absent DNA, TCRdb's TRBD1 call cannot be checked. The CDR3 is made up of 13 amino acids. The germline CDR1 and CDR2 sequences are MGHRA and YSYEKL. CDR3 amino acids: CASSQELAPPEFF.